This TCR beta chain was recovered during a study of shared clonotypes between healthy human individuals. Naive CD8 cells comprised CD45RO-negative, CCR7-positively selected cells, excluding terminally differentiated effector memory CD45RA+ cells. Germline V gene data show CDR1 as SEHNR and CDR2 as FQNEAQ (reference sequence). This CDR3 has 16 residues. V shed 4 bases, J shed 6 bases, and the junction held 6 bases outside the gene matches. Sequenced by immunoSEQ multiplex PCR; TCRdb stores in-frame clones only, minus some. The sample carries around 1,900,000 clones, about 94% recorded once. Sequences were obtained from naive CD8+ T cells from PBMCs. This clonotype was obtained from a man between 18 and 29 years old in good health. Some clones in this sample may be carry-over from other donors' samples. The chain combines TRBV7-9 with TRBJ2-1; 13 bases align to TRBD2. This CDR3 reads CASSSSGLAGTNEQFF. CDR3 sequence (DNA): TGTGCCAGCAGCTCCTCGGGACTAGCGGGAACCAATGAGCAGTTCTTC.